The 5 T cell receptor beta chains reported below all come from one sample, sequenced in a study of technical replicates of blood from several donors. TCRdb's table, derived via immunoSEQ multiplex PCR, lists solely in-frame clones and lacks some. The table records about 70,000 clones, approximately 96% of them present only once. The specimen was T cells isolated from PBMCs. The receptors were sampled from a human donor in good health.

This clone was found once. This chain joins TRBV11-3 and TRBJ2-5; tentative D call: TRBD1 (5 bases). The CDR3 runs to 15 residues. Germline V gene sequence: CDR1 SGHNT, CDR2 YENEEA. V was shortened by 6 bases and J by 4 bases, with 18 bases between the two germline ends. The CDR3 sequence: CASSFPGMGLETQYF. The CDR3 DNA sequence: TGTGCCAGCAGTTTCCCAGGGATGGGATTAGAGACCCAGTACTTC.

The J gene is TRBJ1-1, the V gene TRBV27, with 9 bases matching TRBD1. The V and J ends lost 4 bases and 2 bases, in that order; junction bases with no gene match: 8. This CDR3 comprises 16 residues. Germline CDR1 MNHEY, CDR2 SMNVEV (reference sequence). CDR3 nucleotide sequence: TGTGCCAGCAGTTCTCCCGGGACAGGGATTAACACTGAAGCTTTCTTT. Its translation: CASSSPGTGINTEAFF.

V is TRBV28 and J is TRBJ1-4; D perhaps matches TRBD1 (6 bases). Germline V gives CDR1 MDHEN, CDR2 SYDVKM. V was trimmed by 5 bases and J by 6 bases, leaving 19 bases between them. This CDR3 has 16 amino acids. CDR3 sequence (DNA): TGTGCCAGCAGTCGATATACAGGGAAGGTTGATGAAAAACTGTTTTTT. It specifies CASSRYTGKVDEKLFF.

The rearrangement uses TRBV7-6 and TRBJ2-1; 9 bases are a match to TRBD2. The CDR3 is made up of 16 amino acids. The ends lost 3 bases at V and 2 bases at J; junction bases unmatched: 5. Germline CDR1 reads SGHVS; CDR2 reads FNYEAQ. CDR3 protein: CASSLNSGSPYNEQFF. CDR3 sequence (DNA): TGTGCCAGCAGCTTGAATAGCGGGAGCCCCTACAATGAGCAGTTCTTC.

The rearrangement uses TRBV6-1 and TRBJ2-7; 15 bases are shared with TRBD2. V lost 4 bases to trimming and J lost 3 bases; unmatched junction nucleotides: 7. The CDR3 totals 17 residues. Germline CDR1 is MNHNS and CDR2 is SASEGT. CDR3 sequence reads: CASSARGLAGGNYEQYF. CDR3 coding DNA: TGTGCCAGCAGTGCACGCGGACTAGCGGGGGGGAACTACGAGCAGTACTTC.